The 13 T cell receptor beta chains listed next were all sequenced from one sample in a study of CD8 T cells in ankylosing spondylitis. TCRdb recomputed calls from the 5' RACE reads with MiXCR, one row per CDR3 protein. The sample lists roughly 40,000 distinct CDR3 sequences; approximately 9.9% were seen once. Sequencing was carried out using blood, either unsorted or a sorted T cell fraction (not recorded which). These TCRs come from a male donor with ankylosing spondylitis or in good health (not recorded which).

Judged by abundance, this clonotype is medium-sized. The rearrangement joins TRBV20-1 to TRBJ1-1; D remains ambiguous. This CDR3 has 9 amino acids. Germline V gene sequence: CDR1 DFQATT, CDR2 SNEGSKA (reference sequence). Trimming left V 0 bases short and J 9 bases short, with 2 bases between. The CDR3 coding sequence is TGCAGTGCTAGAGATCAAGCTTTCTTT. Encoded protein: CSARDQAFF.

This clonotype was recorded many times. The DNA of the CDR3 is TGTGCCAGCAGTTCGGGGACTCCAAGCACAGATACGCAGTATTTT. This gives the protein CASSSGTPSTDTQYF. The chain uses TRBV12-3 or TRBV12-4 and TRBJ2-3; weak D call: TRBD2 (6 bases). The V end was cut by 4 bases, the J end by 0 bases, with 11 bases between. The CDR3 loop spans 15 amino acids.

This clonotype has ten or more counts. This chain joins TRBV3-1 and TRBJ2-7; 8 bases agree with TRBD2. V gave up 1 base and J gave up 4 bases; unmatched junction bases: 6. This CDR3 region has 15 residues. Germline V gene sequence: CDR1 LGHDT, CDR2 YNNKEL (reference sequence). In DNA, the CDR3 is TGTGCCAGCAGCCAAGGTCGGGGGGGTGAGTACGAGCAGTACTTC. This encodes CASSQGRGGEYEQYF.

The chain joins TRBV5-1 to TRBJ1-3; a weak D match, TRBD1 (6 bases). With 4 bases removed from V and 0 bases from J, the gap between germline ends came to 14 bases. CDR3 size: 16 residues. Looked up from germline, CDR1 is SGHRS and CDR2 is YFSETQ. The CDR3: CASSNPGHSSGNTIYF. For the CDR3, the DNA is TGCGCCAGCAGCAACCCGGGACATAGCTCTGGAAACACCATATATTTT.

This clonotype has just a few counts. The chain couples TRBV7-2 to TRBJ1-1, with D possibly being TRBD1 (6 bases). The CDR3 covers 14 residues. The germline gives CDR1 SGHTA, CDR2 FQGNSA. The V end was cut by 5 bases, the J end by 1 base, with 11 bases between. DNA of the CDR3: TGTGCCAGCAGCCCGGGACACCGGAACACTGAAGCTTTCTTT. Its translation is CASSPGHRNTEAFF.

This clonotype was picked up a small number of times. This chain uses TRBV11-2 with TRBJ2-5; tentatively, D is TRBD2 (6 bases). V was clipped by 5 bases and J by 5 bases, with 9 bases between them. The V gene's germline CDR1 is SGHAT and CDR2 FQNNGV. The CDR3 covers 12 residues. The CDR3 here is CASSPRGETQYF. In DNA form, the CDR3 reads TGTGCCAGCAGCCCCCGGGGGGAGACCCAGTACTTC.

This clonotype came up many times. The chain carries TRBV12-3 or TRBV12-4 and TRBJ1-1; a weak D match, TRBD1 (5 bases). This CDR3 has 15 residues. Trimming shortened V by 4 bases and J by 4 bases, and 16 bases separated the two germline ends. The CDR3: CASSSLDRGSTEAFF. CDR3 in DNA: TGTGCCAGCAGTTCCCTTGACCGGGGGTCCACTGAAGCTTTCTTT.

This clonotype came up a few times. The chain combines TRBV19 with TRBJ1-5; D is unclear. CDR1 LNHDA and CDR2 SQIVND come from the germline V gene (reference sequence). V gave up 4 bases and J gave up 2 bases, with 18 bases separating them. The length of the CDR3 is 17 residues. The CDR3 DNA sequence: TGTGCCAGTAGTACCTGGCCTATATCAGTGGGCAATCAGCCCCAGCATTTT. It specifies CASSTWPISVGNQPQHF.

The sample holds many counts of this clonotype. The rearrangement uses TRBV15 and TRBJ1-2, with D hard to call. This CDR3 contains 13 residues. V was clipped by 5 bases and J by 4 bases, with 11 bases between them. Germline V CDR1 and CDR2: LNHNV, YYDKDF (reference sequence). The CDR3 sequence: CATSGDGLYGYTF. Here the CDR3 DNA reads TGTGCCACCAGCGGGGATGGCCTCTATGGCTACACCTTC.

This clonotype occurred a few times. This sequence joins TRBV7-2 and TRBJ2-7, with 9 bases that match TRBD1. The V and J ends lost 1 base and 2 bases, in that order; junction bases with no gene match: 6. Germline assignment: CDR1 SGHTA and CDR2 FQGNSA. The CDR3 is 16 amino acids. The chain's CDR3 is CASSLVAGQGPYEQYF. CDR3 sequence (DNA): TGTGCCAGCAGCTTAGTAGCCGGACAGGGGCCCTACGAGCAGTACTTC.

A few counts support this clonotype. In nucleotides, the CDR3 is TGTGCCAGCAGCCCGACGGGGCTCGGTGGTACGCAGTATTTT. Protein: CASSPTGLGGTQYF. The chain uses TRBV7-6 and TRBJ2-3; D is perhaps TRBD1 or TRBD2 (5 bases each). The length of the CDR3 is 14 residues. Trimming stripped 5 bases from V and 8 bases from J, with 17 bases between. Germline V lookup: CDR1 SGHVS, CDR2 FNYEAQ.

In nucleotides, the CDR3 is TGTGCCAGCAGTTACACCGGGACAGGGGGTTATGGCTACACCTTC. Amino acids: CASSYTGTGGYGYTF. The rearrangement uses TRBV6-5 and TRBJ1-2; 11 bases match TRBD1. The ends lost 2 bases at V and 5 bases at J; junction bases unmatched: 4. CDR3 size: 15 residues. Germline assignment: CDR1 MNHEY and CDR2 SVGAGI.

This clonotype was counted many times. The chain carries TRBV29-1 and TRBJ1-1; D is ambiguous. Trimming stripped 3 bases from V and 1 base from J, with 9 bases between. Germline loops: CDR1 SQVTM, CDR2 ANQGSEA. CDR3 length equals 13 residues. The DNA of the CDR3 is TGCAGCGTTGATCCGGTTTCGAACACTGAAGCTTTCTTT. It is translated as CSVDPVSNTEAFF.